A selection of T cell receptor beta chains follows, all from one sample in a study of blood T cells in healthy people across ages. One entry per CDR3 protein results from TCRdb running MiXCR on the 5' RACE reads. The sample has over 1,300,000 distinct CDR3 sequences, 45% to 70% seen once. The source material was blood. Source of these receptors: a young man in good health. The CDR3 runs from the conserved cysteine through the conserved F or W. The D gene is left open where the match is weak. A row's size may be missing; if present it is once, few, many or a size class.

D gene	clone size	J gene	V gene	CDR3 protein	CDR3 DNA
TRBD1	NA	TRBJ2-1	TRBV27	CASRPGQIYNEQFF	TGTGCCAGCAGGCCGGGACAGATCTACAATGAGCAGTTCTTC
NA	NA	TRBJ2-7	TRBV5-1	CASSLGLRESSYEQYF	TGCGCCAGCAGCTTGGGGTTACGGGAAAGCTCCTACGAGCAGTACTTC
NA	NA	TRBJ1-6	TRBV4-1	CASSPGAFSPLHF	TGCGCCAGCAGCCCCGGGGCTTTTTCACCCCTCCACTTT
NA	NA	TRBJ2-7	TRBV29-1	CSVVGLAMYEQYF	TGCAGCGTTGTAGGTCTAGCGATGTACGAGCAGTACTTC
TRBD1	NA	TRBJ2-7	TRBV5-1	CASSLGQLDYEQYF	TGCGCCAGCAGCCTGGGACAGCTCGACTACGAGCAGTACTTC
NA	NA	TRBJ1-4	TRBV12-3/TRBV12-4	CASKGGGHEKLFF	TGTGCCAGCAAAGGAGGGGGACATGAAAAACTGTTTTTT
NA	NA	TRBJ2-1	TRBV5-1	CASSLAALSSYNEQFF	TGCGCCAGCAGCTTGGCGGCCCTGAGCTCCTACAATGAGCAGTTCTTC
TRBD2	NA	TRBJ2-1	TRBV12-3/TRBV12-4	CASSLSGSRYEQFF	TGTGCCAGCAGTTTGAGCGGGAGCAGGTATGAGCAGTTCTTC
NA	NA	TRBJ1-6	TRBV7-9	CASSLARQDNSPLHF	TGTGCCAGCAGCCTTGCCCGACAGGATAATTCACCCCTCCACTTT
TRBD2	few	TRBJ2-5	TRBV5-1	CASSVTSGTQETQYF	TGCGCCAGCAGCGTAACTAGCGGGACCCAAGAGACCCAGTACTTC
NA	NA	TRBJ2-1	TRBV20-1	CSATKGGAPYNEQFF	TGCAGTGCTACCAAAGGGGGGGCACCATACAATGAGCAGTTCTTC
NA	NA	TRBJ2-5	TRBV10-3	CAIRRTDEQETQYF	TGTGCCATCAGGAGGACAGATGAGCAAGAGACCCAGTACTTC
NA	few	TRBJ1-6	TRBV25-1	CASSEPVQPNSPLHF	TGTGCCAGCAGTGAACCGGTCCAGCCCAATTCACCCCTCCACTTT
TRBD1	few	TRBJ2-5	TRBV6-5	CASSYLGTAQETQYF	TGTGCCAGCAGTTACCTCGGGACAGCGCAAGAGACCCAGTACTTC
NA	NA	TRBJ1-2	TRBV20-1	CSAREAEPYGYTF	TGCAGTGCTAGAGAGGCGGAGCCCTATGGCTACACCTTC
NA	few	TRBJ1-6	TRBV4-3	CASSPARAGFRDSPLHF	TGCGCCAGCAGCCCCGCAAGGGCGGGATTTCGGGATTCACCCCTCCACTTT
TRBD1	NA	TRBJ2-5	TRBV4-3	CASSQAGGAQWETQYF	TGCGCCAGCAGCCAGGCAGGGGGCGCTCAGTGGGAGACCCAGTACTTC
TRBD1	few	TRBJ2-7	TRBV12-3/TRBV12-4	CASSRDSASYEQYF	TGTGCCAGCAGTAGGGACAGTGCTTCCTACGAGCAGTACTTC
NA	NA	TRBJ2-7	TRBV2	CASSESPRGEQYF	TGTGCCAGCAGTGAAAGCCCGCGGGGCGAGCAGTACTTC
NA	NA	TRBJ2-3	TRBV12-3/TRBV12-4	CASSLGARARYF	TGTGCCAGCAGTTTGGGTGCTAGAGCGCGGTATTTT
NA	NA	TRBJ2-7	TRBV3-1	CASSQEFFRHGSYEQYF	TGTGCCAGCAGCCAAGAGTTTTTTCGCCACGGCTCCTACGAGCAGTACTTC
NA	NA	TRBJ1-1	TRBV6-2/TRBV6-3	CASSYDRRLNTEAFF	TGTGCCAGCAGTTACGACAGGCGCTTGAACACTGAAGCTTTCTTT
NA	NA	TRBJ1-2	TRBV11-2	CASRPTGDDYTF	TGTGCCAGCAGACCAACCGGGGATGACTACACCTTC
TRBD2	NA	TRBJ2-5	TRBV11-2	CASSLVRGGGETQYF	TGTGCCAGCAGCTTAGTACGCGGGGGGGGAGAGACCCAGTACTTC
NA	NA	TRBJ1-6	TRBV19	CASSGTGSLHF	TGTGCCAGTAGTGGTACGGGATCGCTCCACTTT
TRBD1	NA	TRBJ1-5	TRBV6-6	CASSYAGTDQPQHF	TGTGCCAGCAGTTACGCCGGGACAGATCAGCCCCAGCATTTT
NA	NA	TRBJ1-4	TRBV2	CASSASGLTNEKLFF	TGTGCCAGCAGCGCATCAGGGTTGACTAATGAAAAACTGTTTTTT
NA	once	TRBJ2-3	TRBV5-1	CASSPLFTDTQYF	TGCGCCAGCAGCCCTCTTTTCACAGATACGCAGTATTTT
NA	NA	TRBJ2-5	TRBV20-1	CSANYGSLQETQYF	TGCAGTGCTAACTACGGGAGTCTCCAAGAGACCCAGTACTTC
TRBD1	NA	TRBJ1-5	TRBV12-3/TRBV12-4	CASSWGTDSNQPRHF	TGTGCCAGCAGCTGGGGGACAGATAGCAATCAGCCCCGGCATTTT
NA	few	TRBJ2-7	TRBV12-3/TRBV12-4	CASGDWGRTYEQYF	TGTGCCAGCGGGGATTGGGGGAGAACCTACGAGCAGTACTTC
NA	NA	TRBJ1-5	TRBV7-2	CASSLDATYSNQPQHF	TGTGCCAGCAGCTTAGACGCCACCTATAGCAATCAGCCCCAGCATTTT
NA	NA	TRBJ2-3	TRBV6-2/TRBV6-3	CASMVSGGASATQYF	TGTGCCAGCATGGTGAGCGGCGGAGCCTCGGCTACGCAGTATTTT